This TCR beta chain is from a study of human T cells and chemical hapten exposure. For the study at large: Patients having alopecia areata, totalis or universalis were mostly female. Points from the study as a whole: Alopecia affected the donors, so their immune response may differ from healthy people's.

Noted time point: patch test 1, 2 weeks after DPC sensitization. Treatment: therapeutic diphenylcyclopropenone sensitization with weekly scalp DPC. Germline V gives CDR1 SGHTA, CDR2 FQGNSA. CDR3 size: 15 residues. V was shortened by 0 bases and J by 6 bases, with 9 bases between the two germline ends. TCRdb analysed the RACE reads with MiXCR anew, one entry per CDR3 protein. The profile covers 150,000 to 200,000 distinct CDR3 sequences, with roughly 15% appearing a single time and 1.5% to 2% taken by the ten largest. Notes on this clonotype: Its target is not known.

V is TRBV7-2 and J is TRBJ1-6, with D tentatively TRBD1 (5 bases). The receptor was isolated from a woman younger than 45 with alopecia areata. Some clones in this sample may be carry-over from other donors' samples. The material was whole blood, obtained in connection with sensitization to the hapten diphenylcyclopropenone (DPC). CDR3 in amino acids: CASSLANRSNSPLHF. Here the CDR3 DNA reads TGTGCCAGCAGCTTAGCAAACAGGTCTAATTCACCCCTCCACTTT.